A selection of T cell receptor beta chains follows, all from one sample in a study of blood T cells in healthy people across ages. TCRdb redid the calling of the 5' RACE reads with MiXCR, one entry per CDR3 protein. The repertoire has 590,000 or so distinct CDR3 sequences, about 30% of them found once; the top ten carry 15% to 17%. The sample was blood. These receptor sequences come from a woman of 80 years or more in good health. Both conserved end residues are part of each CDR3. A D gene is named only where the DNA matches it firmly. Only some rows state a clone size, as once, few, many or a class for expanded clones.

TRBV9	TRBJ2-1	many	-	TGTGCCAGCAGCCCCCGGGACGGGAGATTATTAGATGAGCAGTTCTTC	CASSPRDGRLLDEQFF
TRBV30	TRBJ2-5	few	TRBD2	TGTGCCTGGGGACTAGCGGGGCCGTGGCAGTACTTC	CAWGLAGPWQYF
TRBV20-1	TRBJ2-1	-	TRBD2	TGCAGTGCTTCGCCCGCGGGACTAACTCTCGGAAATGAGCAGTTCTTC	CSASPAGLTLGNEQFF
TRBV7-2	TRBJ2-5	many	-	TGTGCCAGCAGCTTTTTAGGGGAGACCCAGTACTTC	CASSFLGETQYF
TRBV6-1	TRBJ1-5	-	-	TGTGCCAGCAGTGAAGCCTCGGGATATCAGCCCCAGCATTTT	CASSEASGYQPQHF
TRBV20-1	TRBJ2-3	many	-	TGCAGTGCTCTAATCGGGACACCCCCCGATACGCAGTATTTT	CSALIGTPPDTQYF
TRBV5-1	TRBJ1-2	-	-	TGCGCCAGCAGCGGCGAAGCTAACTATGGCTACACCTTC	CASSGEANYGYTF
TRBV7-2	TRBJ2-5	many	TRBD2	TGTGCCAGCAGCGAAATAGGCGGGGCGGGGGCCCAGTACTTC	CASSEIGGAGAQYF
TRBV20-1	TRBJ1-2	many	-	TGCAGTGCTAGACCTATCAAGCCCGGGGACTACGGCTACACCTTC	CSARPIKPGDYGYTF
TRBV5-6	TRBJ1-6	many	TRBD1	TGTGCCAGCAGCCTGGGACAGGGTGTGGGATCACCCCTCCACTTT	CASSLGQGVGSPLHF
TRBV5-6	TRBJ1-4	many	-	TGTGCCAGCAGCTTGGGTACGGTTGGAAAACTGTTTTTT	CASSLGTVGKLFF
TRBV4-1	TRBJ2-3	many	TRBD2	TGCGCCAGCAGCTTGACTAGCGGGGGGCCTAAAGATACGCAGTATTTT	CASSLTSGGPKDTQYF
TRBV5-6	TRBJ2-5	many	-	TGTGCCAGCAGCTCTGGACAGCGCTTCCAAGAGACCCAGTACTTC	CASSSGQRFQETQYF